These 20 T cell receptor beta chains came from one sample sequenced in a study of control samples from healthy donors and cancer patients. Profiled with immunoSEQ multiplex PCR; TCRdb holds only in-frame clones, not every one. The repertoire holds about 75,000 clones, with 85% to 95% as singletons. Input material: blood. Receptor source: a woman aged 35 to 49 in good health.

The chain recombines TRBV30 with TRBJ1-2; D not resolved. The germline V gene has CDR1 GTSNPN and CDR2 SVGIG (reference sequence). Trimming cost V 1 base and J 4 bases, with 13 bases left between them. The CDR3 loop spans 14 amino acids. The CDR3 nucleotides are TGTGCCTGGAGTGGAGGCTTGAGAGGCTATGGCTACACCTTC. It encodes CAWSGGLRGYGYTF.

This chain connects TRBV29-1 to TRBJ2-5, with D possibly TRBD1 on 6 matching bases. CDR1 SQVTM and CDR2 ANQGSEA come from the germline V gene. The CDR3 is 12 amino acids. Deletions cut 4 bases from V and 2 bases from J, with 8 bases between. CDR3 protein: CSVGQGQETQYF. The CDR3, as DNA: TGCAGCGTTGGCCAGGGGCAAGAGACCCAGTACTTC.

The gene calls are TRBV4-3 and TRBJ1-1; D is perhaps TRBD1 (5 bases). This CDR3 comprises 14 residues. Trimming took off 4 bases at V and 3 bases at J, with 12 bases between the two ends. Per the germline V gene, CDR1 is LGHNA and CDR2 is YSLEER. The CDR3 DNA is TGCGCCAGCAGCCCTAGCAAGGGGCACACTGAAGCTTTCTTT. Protein product: CASSPSKGHTEAFF.

The genes are TRBV5-1 and TRBJ2-3, with D possibly TRBD1 on 5 matching bases. Per the germline V gene, CDR1 is SGHRS and CDR2 is YFSETQ. The CDR3 has 16 amino acids. Trimming shortened V by 0 bases and J by 2 bases, and 13 bases separated the two germline ends. This CDR3 is CASSLVSGPLTDTQYF. The CDR3 DNA sequence: TGCGCCAGCAGCTTGGTGTCAGGGCCCCTCACAGATACGCAGTATTTT.

The V gene is TRBV19, the J gene TRBJ1-1; possible D gene TRBD1, 5 bases. Trimming left V 5 bases short and J 1 base short, with 14 bases between. CDR3 length: 15 amino acids. The germline gives CDR1 LNHDA, CDR2 SQIVND (reference sequence). The CDR3 is CASSLYIQANTEAFF. The CDR3 DNA is TGTGCCAGTAGTCTTTACATACAGGCGAACACTGAAGCTTTCTTT.

This clone was observed once. The chain couples TRBV2 to TRBJ2-7; 11 nucleotides match TRBD1. This CDR3 is 14 amino acids long. Germline V gene sequence: CDR1 SNHLY, CDR2 FYNNEI. V was clipped by 6 bases and J by 2 bases; unmatched bases: 3. CDR3 DNA: TGTGCCAGCAGCGGACAGGGGGCGACCTACGAGCAGTACTTC. Translating gives CASSGQGATYEQYF.

The V call is TRBV9, the J call TRBJ2-7; 9 nucleotides line up with TRBD1. The CDR3 runs 14 residues. Trimming at V came to 6 bases and at J to 5 bases, leaving 9 bases not matched to a gene. Germline V gene lookup returns CDR1 SGDLS and CDR2 YYNGEE. The CDR3, as DNA: TGTGCCAGCACCCCATTGGGACAGGGAGACGAGCAGTACTTC. The encoded protein is CASTPLGQGDEQYF.

V and J are TRBV2 and TRBJ2-3, with a weak D call TRBD2 (6 bases). The CDR3 runs 13 residues. In germline, CDR1 is SNHLY, CDR2 FYNNEI. V was shortened by 5 bases and J by 2 bases, with 8 bases between the two germline ends. CDR3 region: CASSRLVTDTQYF. The CDR3 DNA reads as TGTGCCAGCAGTCGACTAGTCACAGATACGCAGTATTTT.

This clone was counted only a few times. The chain carries TRBV3-1 (or the pseudogene TRBV3-2) and TRBJ1-1; 7 bases agree with TRBD1. The CDR3 spans 17 residues. From germline, CDR1 is LGHDT and CDR2 YNNKEL (reference sequence). With V trimmed by 0 bases and J by 0 bases, 7 bases remained unmatched. CDR3 coding DNA: TGTGCCAGCAGCCAAGAAGGAAACAGGGGTTTGAACACTGAAGCTTTCTTT. This gives the protein CASSQEGNRGLNTEAFF.

The CDR3 DNA is TGCGCCAGCAGCTCCGGAGGGACAGGAGAGACCGGGGAGCTGTTTTTT. It yields the protein CASSSGGTGETGELFF. The chain employs TRBV5-1 and TRBJ2-2; 8 nucleotides match TRBD1. There are 16 residues in the CDR3. Germline V CDR1 and CDR2: SGHRS, YFSETQ. With V trimmed by 3 bases and J by 5 bases, 9 bases remained unmatched. Filled out from reference TRBV5-1 and TRBJ2-2, the complete variable domain reads KAGVTQTPRYLIKTRGQQVTLSCSPISGHRSVSWYQQTPGQGLQFLFEYFSETQRNKGNFPGRFSGRQFSNSRSEMNVSTLELGDSALYLCASSSGGTGETGELFFGEGSRLTVL.

The chain joins TRBV4-3 to TRBJ2-3; D perhaps matches TRBD2 (7 bases). This CDR3 is built from 18 residues. The germline gives CDR1 LGHNA, CDR2 YSLEER. V lost 0 bases and J 4 bases, leaving 20 bases between the germline ends. CDR3 in DNA: TGCGCCAGCAGCCAAGAGCGGTTGGGGGGGCCCGCGGCAGATACGCAGTATTTT. Amino acids: CASSQERLGGPAADTQYF.

The gene calls are TRBV19 and TRBJ1-1; the D gene is possibly TRBD1 (6 bases). The V end lost 6 bases, the J end lost 7 bases, and 18 bases lay between the germline ends. The CDR3 has 14 residues. CDR1 is LNHDA and CDR2 is SQIVND in the germline V gene (reference sequence). CDR3 in amino acids: CASRPPWTALEAFF. In DNA form, the CDR3 reads TGTGCCAGTAGACCCCCCTGGACAGCGCTTGAAGCTTTCTTT.

The chain recombines TRBV24-1 with TRBJ2-3, with D perhaps TRBD2 (5 bases). Germline values: CDR1 KGHDR, CDR2 SFDVKD. The CDR3 sequence is 17 residues long. V was trimmed by 1 base and J by 0 bases, leaving 13 bases between them. The CDR3 region has the DNA TGTGCCACCAGTGATTTTGTGGACTCCCCTAGCACAGATACGCAGTATTTT. Translated, it gives CATSDFVDSPSTDTQYF.

This chain uses TRBV10-3 with TRBJ2-1, with TRBD1 identical over 10 bases. The CDR3 runs 15 residues. The J segment lost 5 bases and the V segment lost 8 bases, leaving 9 bases of the junction unmatched. CDR1 and CDR2 (germline): ENHRY, SYGVKD. For the CDR3, the DNA is TGTGCCATCTCACTTCGGACAGGGGGTAACAATGAGCAGTTCTTC. Protein product: CAISLRTGGNNEQFF.

This chain links TRBV4-2 with TRBJ1-6, with D possibly TRBD1 on 5 matching bases. The V gene lost 2 bases and the J gene lost 2 bases, with 19 bases spanning the gap. The CDR3 contains 19 residues. Germline CDR1 and CDR2: LGHNA and YNFKEQ. The CDR3 nucleotides read TGTGCCAGCAGCCAACCTAGGACCGGGGCCGAAACCTATAATTCACCCCTCCACTTT. Translated, it gives CASSQPRTGAETYNSPLHF.

This sequence joins TRBV28 and TRBJ2-7, with D unresolved. Germline V gene sequence: CDR1 MDHEN, CDR2 SYDVKM. The CDR3 consists of 12 residues. V lost 9 bases and J 1 base, leaving 10 bases between the germline ends. The CDR3 region has the DNA TGTGCCAGTACACGTGGGTCCTACGAGCAGTACTTC. Amino acid sequence: CASTRGSYEQYF. Full variable domain (missing parts from reference TRBV28 and TRBJ2-7): DVKVTQSSRYLVKRTGEKVFLECVQDMDHENMFWYRQDPGLGLRLIYFSYDVKMKEKGDIPEGYSVSREKKERFSLILESASTNQTSMYLCASTRGSYEQYFGPGTRLTVT.

The gene calls are TRBV7-3 and TRBJ2-5; D gene unclear. Germline V gives CDR1 SGHTA, CDR2 FQGTGA. Trimming left V 1 base short and J 3 bases short, with 6 bases between. This CDR3 has 13 residues. The CDR3 spells CASSLSTKETQYF. Written as DNA, the CDR3 is TGTGCCAGCAGCTTAAGCACGAAAGAGACCCAGTACTTC.

The chain links TRBV7-9 to TRBJ1-2; D ambiguous. The germline gives CDR1 SEHNR, CDR2 FQNEAQ (reference sequence). Between the trimmed V and J ends, which lost 1 base and 8 bases, there was a span of 5 bases. The CDR3 has 11 residues. The CDR3 coding sequence is TGTGCCAGCAGCTTAGAAGGCGGCTACACCTTC. The encoded protein is CASSLEGGYTF.

J is TRBJ2-7 and V is TRBV29-1; 9 nucleotides align to TRBD1. Unmatched junction bases numbered 7, after V lost 7 bases and J lost 3 bases. The CDR3 loop spans 13 amino acids. From germline, CDR1 is SQVTM and CDR2 ANQGSEA. CDR3 coding DNA: TGCAGCGACCTGGGGACAGGGCACTACGAGCAGTACTTC. Translation gives CSDLGTGHYEQYF.

The chain joins TRBV27 to TRBJ2-7; D is unresolved. V lost 4 bases and J 0 bases, leaving 13 bases between the germline ends. The CDR3 is made up of 15 amino acids. CDR1 MNHEY and CDR2 SMNVEV come from the germline V gene (reference sequence). The CDR3 spells CASSSTSRSSYEQYF. The CDR3 DNA is TGTGCCAGCAGTTCAACATCAAGGAGCTCCTACGAGCAGTACTTC.